A single sample gave rise to the 8 T cell receptor beta chains below, sequenced in a study of response to subunit inactivated influenza vaccine. Each CDR3 protein is one row after TCRdb ran MiXCR on the RT-PCR reads. Counted here are fewer than 700,000 distinct CDR3 sequences, 13% occurring once; the ten biggest clones make up around 14%. This specimen was PBMCs from blood, taken 40 to 50 days after vaccination. Receptor source: a man over 45 who received an inactivated influenza vaccine.

This clonotype was detected ten times or more. The V gene is TRBV3-1, the J gene TRBJ2-2; D remains unclear. In germline, CDR1 is LGHDT, CDR2 YNNKEL (reference sequence). Trimming removed 4 bases at V and 3 bases at J, with 9 bases between. This CDR3 is built from 14 residues. The CDR3 nucleotides read TGTGCCAGCAGCCCAGCCCCGGACACCGGGGAGCTGTTTTTT. Translation gives CASSPAPDTGELFF.

A few counts support this clonotype. This chain joins TRBV15 and TRBJ1-4; D call uncertain. This CDR3 is built from 13 residues. Trimming removed 5 bases at V and 12 bases at J, with 16 bases between. Germline V gene data show CDR1 as LNHNV and CDR2 as YYDKDF (reference sequence). The CDR3 is CATSPRSDGELFF. In DNA, the CDR3 is TGTGCCACCAGCCCCAGGAGCGACGGGGAACTGTTTTTT.

This rearrangement joins TRBV29-1 to TRBJ1-5, with 8 positions matching TRBD1. V shed 7 bases, J shed 4 bases, and the junction held 6 bases outside the gene matches. Per the germline V gene, CDR1 is SQVTM and CDR2 is ANQGSEA. This CDR3 is built from 13 residues. The chain's CDR3 is CSAGTGGNQPQHF. The CDR3 DNA reads as TGCAGCGCCGGGACAGGAGGGAATCAGCCCCAGCATTTT.

This clonotype occurred a few times. The chain uses TRBV5-1 and TRBJ1-2; weak D call: TRBD1 (6 bases). CDR1 is SGHRS and CDR2 is YFSETQ in the germline V gene. The CDR3 has 14 amino acids. V shed 3 bases and J shed 6 bases, with 15 bases lying between them. CDR3 DNA: TGCGCCAGCAGCTCGGGGACAAGCTATGATGGCTACACCTTC. Its protein product is CASSSGTSYDGYTF.

This clonotype has a handful of counts. The rearrangement links TRBV12-3 or TRBV12-4 to TRBJ1-1; 8 bases map to TRBD1. V lost 6 bases and J lost 10; bases outside the gene matches: 7. This CDR3 has 12 amino acids. CDR3 sequence: CASSFGQGGAFF. As DNA, the CDR3 is TGTGCCAGCAGCTTTGGACAGGGCGGAGCTTTCTTT.

The chain couples TRBV9 to TRBJ2-3, with 7 bases identical to TRBD2. V shed 3 bases, J shed 7 bases, and the junction held 14 bases outside the gene matches. The CDR3 extends over 16 amino acids. Per the germline V gene, CDR1 is SGDLS and CDR2 is YYNGEE. CDR3 loop: CASSDYGGRAGYTQYF. The CDR3 DNA is TGTGCCAGCAGCGATTATGGGGGGAGGGCCGGATATACGCAGTATTTT.

The chain links TRBV11-2 to TRBJ2-7; 10 bases are a match to TRBD2. In germline, CDR1 is SGHAT, CDR2 FQNNGV. The CDR3 runs to 16 residues. Trimming at V came to 1 base and at J to 3 bases, leaving 6 bases not matched to a gene. CDR3 coding DNA: TGTGCCAGCAGCTTAGGAGGGCTAGCGGGAGTCTACGAGCAGTACTTC. Residues: CASSLGGLAGVYEQYF. Using reference TRBV11-2 and TRBJ2-7 for the parts outside the CDR3, the full variable domain is EAGVAQSPRYKIIEKRQSVAFWCNPISGHATLYWYQQILGQGPKLLIQFQNNGVVDDSQLPKDRFSAERLKGVDSTLKIQPAKLEDSAVYLCASSLGGLAGVYEQYFGPGTRLTVT.

This chain links TRBV6-1 with TRBJ2-1, with 10 positions matching TRBD1. CDR1 MNHNS and CDR2 SASEGT come from the germline V gene. J lost 4 bases, V lost 6 bases, and 9 bases had no gene match. The CDR3 runs to 16 residues. Here the CDR3 reads CASRQTGTGVYNEQFF. The CDR3 DNA reads TGTGCCAGCAGGCAAACTGGGACAGGGGTGTACAATGAGCAGTTCTTC.